In its sample, the clone carrying this T cell receptor (beta chain) was seen once. The germline CDR1 and CDR2 sequences are MNHEY and SVGEGT. The CDR3 is made up of 16 amino acids. J was trimmed by 1 base and V by 6 bases; bases with no gene match: 11. Genomic DNA was subjected to two-round multiplex PCR for amplification of TCR beta CDR3. Amplification during the initial PCR round employed primers specific to each TRBV and TRBJ gene. MiXCR, applied by TCRdb to the multiplex PCR reads, yields one record per CDR3 protein. The sample gives 20,000 to 25,000 distinct CDR3 sequences, about two fifths of which show up once; roughly a fifth is in the top ten. These data belong to a study of prognosis after radiotherapy for stage I lung cancer.

The sequence was collected from a donor at least 50 years old with non-small cell lung cancer. Sequences were derived from PBMCs, sampled before or after stereotactic body radiation therapy (not recorded which). This chain joins TRBV6-2 or TRBV6-3 and TRBJ1-1, with 7 nucleotides matching TRBD1. CDR3 in amino acids: CASRNTLDRSNTEAFF. CDR3 nucleotides: TGTGCCAGCAGGAATACCCTGGACAGGTCGAACACTGAAGCTTTCTTT.